A selection of T cell receptor beta chains follows, all from one sample in a study of human T cells and chemical hapten exposure. TCRdb ran MiXCR on the RACE reads and lists one entry per CDR3 protein. Among around 120,000 distinct CDR3 sequences listed, roughly 14% were seen once. Specimen: whole blood, collected in connection with sensitization to the hapten diphenylcyclopropenone (DPC). These receptors were obtained from a woman between 18 and 29 years old with alopecia areata. Some clones in this sample may be carry-over from other donors' samples. Each CDR3 is given with its conserved first and last residue. Each record gives: CDR3 protein, CDR3 DNA, CDR3 length, clone size, J gene, D gene, V gene. The D gene is left open where the match is weak. Not all rows give a size; the values are once, few, many and, for expanded clones, a class.

CDR3aa: CSARDPGQGTYEQYF; CDR3nt: TGCAGTGCTAGAGATCCGGGACAGGGAACCTACGAGCAGTACTTC; len: 15; abundance: .; j_gene: TRBJ2-7; d_gene: TRBD1; v_gene: TRBV20-1
CDR3aa: CASSPQGTGNTGELFF; CDR3nt: TGTGCCAGCAGTCCCCAAGGGACAGGGAACACCGGGGAGCTGTTTTTT; len: 16; abundance: .; j_gene: TRBJ2-2; d_gene: TRBD1; v_gene: TRBV6-2/TRBV6-3
CDR3aa: CASSHPKPAGNTYEQYF; CDR3nt: TGTGCCAGCAGCCACCCTAAACCGGCAGGCAACACCTACGAGCAGTACTTC; len: 17; abundance: many; j_gene: TRBJ2-7; d_gene: .; v_gene: TRBV7-9
CDR3aa: CASSPKGGVSNQPQHF; CDR3nt: TGTGCCAGTAGTCCCAAAGGGGGGGTTAGCAATCAGCCCCAGCATTTT; len: 16; abundance: many; j_gene: TRBJ1-5; d_gene: .; v_gene: TRBV19
CDR3aa: CSVEESGGGYSSYEQYF; CDR3nt: TGCAGCGTTGAAGAGTCAGGAGGAGGTTATAGCTCCTACGAGCAGTACTTC; len: 17; abundance: many; j_gene: TRBJ2-7; d_gene: .; v_gene: TRBV29-1
CDR3aa: CASSEALRGQHYEQYF; CDR3nt: TGTGCCAGCAGTGAAGCGCTTCGAGGACAGCACTACGAGCAGTACTTC; len: 16; abundance: .; j_gene: TRBJ2-7; d_gene: .; v_gene: TRBV2
CDR3aa: CASSLAGWNYGYTF; CDR3nt: TGTGCCAGCAGCTTAGCAGGGTGGAACTATGGCTACACCTTC; len: 14; abundance: many; j_gene: TRBJ1-2; d_gene: .; v_gene: TRBV7-2
CDR3aa: CASRALYEQYF; CDR3nt: TGTGCCAGCAGGGCCCTTTACGAGCAGTACTTC; len: 11; abundance: few; j_gene: TRBJ2-7; d_gene: .; v_gene: TRBV28
CDR3aa: CASSAPLSGQNTEAFF; CDR3nt: TGTGCCAGCAGCGCTCCGCTGTCGGGACAGAACACTGAAGCTTTCTTT; len: 16; abundance: .; j_gene: TRBJ1-1; d_gene: .; v_gene: TRBV21-1
CDR3aa: CASSQAGTGKYEQYF; CDR3nt: TGTGCCAGCAGCCAAGCAGGAACAGGGAAGTACGAGCAGTACTTC; len: 15; abundance: few; j_gene: TRBJ2-7; d_gene: .; v_gene: TRBV3-1
CDR3aa: CSVRYLDRGGYNEQFF; CDR3nt: TGCAGCGTCCGTTACCTGGACAGGGGGGGTTACAATGAGCAGTTCTTC; len: 16; abundance: .; j_gene: TRBJ2-1; d_gene: TRBD1; v_gene: TRBV29-1
CDR3aa: CASSPSTGAVSEQYF; CDR3nt: TGTGCCAGCAGCCCATCGACAGGGGCGGTGAGCGAGCAGTACTTC; len: 15; abundance: .; j_gene: TRBJ2-7; d_gene: TRBD1; v_gene: TRBV7-6
CDR3aa: CSAGLSGRGNEQFF; CDR3nt: TGCAGTGCTGGCCTGAGCGGACGGGGCAATGAGCAGTTCTTC; len: 14; abundance: few; j_gene: TRBJ2-1; d_gene: .; v_gene: TRBV20-1
CDR3aa: CASSLRAGGPADTQYF; CDR3nt: TGTGCCAGCAGTCTACGAGCGGGGGGGCCGGCAGATACGCAGTATTTT; len: 16; abundance: many; j_gene: TRBJ2-3; d_gene: TRBD2; v_gene: TRBV12-3/TRBV12-4
CDR3aa: CASSPPGQGRNQPQHF; CDR3nt: TGTGCCAGCAGTCCCCCGGGACAGGGGCGCAATCAGCCCCAGCATTTT; len: 16; abundance: many; j_gene: TRBJ1-5; d_gene: TRBD1; v_gene: TRBV6-6
CDR3aa: CASSSRDSPLINEQFF; CDR3nt: TGTGCCAGCAGCTCAAGGGACAGTCCCCTTATCAATGAGCAGTTCTTC; len: 16; abundance: .; j_gene: TRBJ2-1; d_gene: TRBD1; v_gene: TRBV28
CDR3aa: CASSLGDPNTGELFF; CDR3nt: TGTGCCAGCAGCTTAGGGGATCCGAACACCGGGGAGCTGTTTTTT; len: 15; abundance: .; j_gene: TRBJ2-2; d_gene: .; v_gene: TRBV7-9
CDR3aa: CATSDPGQGNHEQYF; CDR3nt: TGTGCCACCAGTGACCCGGGACAGGGTAACCACGAGCAGTACTTC; len: 15; abundance: many; j_gene: TRBJ2-7; d_gene: TRBD1; v_gene: TRBV24-1
CDR3aa: CSVGRDTEAFF; CDR3nt: TGCAGCGTTGGAAGGGACACTGAAGCTTTCTTT; len: 11; abundance: .; j_gene: TRBJ1-1; d_gene: .; v_gene: TRBV29-1
CDR3aa: CASSKMSRSIPVEQYF; CDR3nt: TGTGCCAGCAGCAAGATGAGCCGCAGCATACCGGTCGAGCAGTACTTC; len: 16; abundance: many; j_gene: TRBJ2-7; d_gene: .; v_gene: TRBV6-5
CDR3aa: CASSPGQGYNSPLHF; CDR3nt: TGTGCCAGCAGCCCGGGACAGGGATATAATTCACCCCTCCACTTT; len: 15; abundance: few; j_gene: TRBJ1-6; d_gene: TRBD1; v_gene: TRBV9
CDR3aa: CASSKVQGIQETQYF; CDR3nt: TGTGCCAGCAGCAAAGTCCAGGGGATCCAAGAGACCCAGTACTTC; len: 15; abundance: .; j_gene: TRBJ2-5; d_gene: .; v_gene: TRBV21-1
CDR3aa: CASSGAAAYQETQYF; CDR3nt: TGTGCCAGCAGTGGTGCAGCAGCCTACCAAGAGACCCAGTACTTC; len: 15; abundance: .; j_gene: TRBJ2-5; d_gene: .; v_gene: TRBV2
CDR3aa: CASSLTGQNTEAFF; CDR3nt: TGTGCCAGCAGCTTAACCGGACAGAACACTGAAGCTTTCTTT; len: 14; abundance: many; j_gene: TRBJ1-1; d_gene: .; v_gene: TRBV7-3
CDR3aa: CASRGGVTYNSPLHF; CDR3nt: TGTGCCAGCCGTGGGGGAGTTACCTATAATTCACCCCTCCACTTT; len: 15; abundance: many; j_gene: TRBJ1-6; d_gene: .; v_gene: TRBV7-2
CDR3aa: CASSEDWGTGEKLFF; CDR3nt: TGTGCCAGCAGTGAAGATTGGGGGACAGGTGAAAAACTGTTTTTT; len: 15; abundance: .; j_gene: TRBJ1-4; d_gene: TRBD1; v_gene: TRBV25-1
CDR3aa: CASTLTGLGNQPQHF; CDR3nt: TGTGCCAGCACCCTGACAGGGCTGGGCAATCAGCCCCAGCATTTT; len: 15; abundance: few; j_gene: TRBJ1-5; d_gene: TRBD1; v_gene: TRBV27
CDR3aa: CASSLGYTQETQYF; CDR3nt: TGTGCCAGCAGTTTGGGCTATACCCAAGAGACCCAGTACTTC; len: 14; abundance: .; j_gene: TRBJ2-5; d_gene: .; v_gene: TRBV12-3/TRBV12-4
CDR3aa: CASSPPALGPVGNEQFF; CDR3nt: TGTGCCAGCAGTCCTCCGGCATTAGGCCCGGTCGGCAATGAGCAGTTCTTC; len: 17; abundance: few; j_gene: TRBJ2-1; d_gene: .; v_gene: TRBV12-3/TRBV12-4
CDR3aa: CASSPGGGPYNEQFF; CDR3nt: TGTGCCAGCAGCCCCGGCGGGGGACCCTACAATGAGCAGTTCTTC; len: 15; abundance: .; j_gene: TRBJ2-1; d_gene: TRBD2; v_gene: TRBV7-6
CDR3aa: CASSAVGGGKLFF; CDR3nt: TGTGCCAGCAGTGCCGTAGGGGGAGGAAAACTGTTTTTT; len: 13; abundance: few; j_gene: TRBJ1-4; d_gene: .; v_gene: TRBV12-3/TRBV12-4
CDR3aa: CSARPPAGLAGGTQYF; CDR3nt: TGCAGTGCTAGACCCCCAGCTGGACTAGCGGGGGGTACCCAGTACTTC; len: 16; abundance: .; j_gene: TRBJ2-5; d_gene: TRBD2; v_gene: TRBV20-1
CDR3aa: CASSRSEGGETQYF; CDR3nt: TGTGCCAGCAGTCGCTCGGAGGGCGGGGAGACCCAGTACTTC; len: 14; abundance: .; j_gene: TRBJ2-5; d_gene: .; v_gene: TRBV2
CDR3aa: CASSHPGTFLWDNEQFF; CDR3nt: TGCGCCAGCAGCCACCCAGGGACTTTTCTCTGGGATAATGAGCAGTTCTTC; len: 17; abundance: few; j_gene: TRBJ2-1; d_gene: .; v_gene: TRBV4-1
CDR3aa: CASSPVAGTGFVNEQFF; CDR3nt: TGTGCCAGCTCACCAGTTGCCGGGACAGGGTTTGTTAATGAGCAGTTCTTC; len: 17; abundance: few; j_gene: TRBJ2-1; d_gene: TRBD1; v_gene: TRBV18
CDR3aa: CSAISRGGNTEAFF; CDR3nt: TGCAGTGCTATAAGCAGGGGAGGGAACACTGAAGCTTTCTTT; len: 14; abundance: few; j_gene: TRBJ1-1; d_gene: .; v_gene: TRBV20-1
CDR3aa: CASSLQGADTQYF; CDR3nt: TGTGCCAGCAGCTTGCAGGGAGCAGATACGCAGTATTTT; len: 13; abundance: few; j_gene: TRBJ2-3; d_gene: .; v_gene: TRBV7-8
CDR3aa: CATSRSAGRQRNTIYF; CDR3nt: TGTGCCACCAGCAGGAGTGCAGGGAGGCAAAGAAACACCATATATTTT; len: 16; abundance: .; j_gene: TRBJ1-3; d_gene: .; v_gene: TRBV15
CDR3aa: CASSLYGADTQYF; CDR3nt: TGTGCCAGCAGCTTATATGGGGCAGATACGCAGTATTTT; len: 13; abundance: .; j_gene: TRBJ2-3; d_gene: .; v_gene: TRBV11-2
CDR3aa: CASSPRGAQGRNTEAFF; CDR3nt: TGTGCCAGCAGCCCGCGGGGGGCTCAAGGAAGGAACACTGAAGCTTTCTTT; len: 17; abundance: few; j_gene: TRBJ1-1; d_gene: .; v_gene: TRBV14